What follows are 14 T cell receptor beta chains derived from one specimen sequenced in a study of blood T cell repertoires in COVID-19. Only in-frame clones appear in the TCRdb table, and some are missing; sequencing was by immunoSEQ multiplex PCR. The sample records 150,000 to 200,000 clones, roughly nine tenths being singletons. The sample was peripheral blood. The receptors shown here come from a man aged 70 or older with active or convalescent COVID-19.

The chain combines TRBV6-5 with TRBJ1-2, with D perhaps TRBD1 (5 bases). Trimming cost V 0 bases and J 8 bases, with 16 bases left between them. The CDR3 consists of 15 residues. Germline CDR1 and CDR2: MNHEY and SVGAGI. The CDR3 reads CASSYSYLQGGGYTF. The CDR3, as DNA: TGTGCCAGCAGTTACTCTTACCTCCAGGGTGGAGGCTACACCTTC.

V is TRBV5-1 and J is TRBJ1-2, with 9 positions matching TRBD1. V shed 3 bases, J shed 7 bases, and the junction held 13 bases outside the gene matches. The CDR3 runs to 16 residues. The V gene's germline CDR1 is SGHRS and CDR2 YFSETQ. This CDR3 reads CASSYYRDRVRSGYTF. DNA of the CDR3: TGCGCCAGCAGCTACTACCGGGACAGGGTTCGAAGTGGCTACACCTTC.

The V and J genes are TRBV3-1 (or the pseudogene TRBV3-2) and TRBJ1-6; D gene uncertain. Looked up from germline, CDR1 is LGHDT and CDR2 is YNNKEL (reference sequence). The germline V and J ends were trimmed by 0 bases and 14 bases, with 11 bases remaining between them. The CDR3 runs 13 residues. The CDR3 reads CASSQDQLGTLHF. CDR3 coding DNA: TGTGCCAGCAGCCAAGATCAGTTGGGCACCCTCCACTTT.

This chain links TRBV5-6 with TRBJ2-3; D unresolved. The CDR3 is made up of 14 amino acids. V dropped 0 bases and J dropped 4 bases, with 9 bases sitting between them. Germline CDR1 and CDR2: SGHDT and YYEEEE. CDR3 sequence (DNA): TGTGCCAGCAGCTTGGGGAGTATTTCAGATACGCAGTATTTT. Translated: CASSLGSISDTQYF.

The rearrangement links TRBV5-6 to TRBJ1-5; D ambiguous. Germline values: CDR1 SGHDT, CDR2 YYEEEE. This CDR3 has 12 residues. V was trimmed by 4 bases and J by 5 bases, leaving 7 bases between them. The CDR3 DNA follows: TGTGCCAGCAGCACCGGGGATCAGCCCCAGCATTTT. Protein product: CASSTGDQPQHF.

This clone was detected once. The CDR3 reads CASSPRLAGGLMANEQFF. The CDR3 nucleotides read TGTGCCAGCAGCCCCCGACTAGCGGGGGGGCTCATGGCGAATGAGCAGTTCTTC. The chain links TRBV3-1 (or the pseudogene TRBV3-2) to TRBJ2-1; TRBD2 agrees at 14 bases. This CDR3 contains 18 residues. With V trimmed by 4 bases and J by 7 bases, 12 bases remained unmatched. Germline-derived CDR1 and CDR2 are LGHDT and YNNKEL (reference sequence).

CDR3 sequence reads: CASSDNQLAGGSGDTQYF. In DNA, the CDR3 is TGTGCCAGCAGCGATAACCAGCTAGCGGGAGGCTCGGGTGATACGCAGTATTTT. This sequence joins TRBV3-1 (or the pseudogene TRBV3-2) and TRBJ2-3; 11 nucleotides agree with TRBD2. Trimming cost V 5 bases and J 6 bases; bases outside gene matches: 16. The germline V gene encodes CDR1 LGHDT and CDR2 YNNKEL (reference sequence). This CDR3 contains 18 residues.

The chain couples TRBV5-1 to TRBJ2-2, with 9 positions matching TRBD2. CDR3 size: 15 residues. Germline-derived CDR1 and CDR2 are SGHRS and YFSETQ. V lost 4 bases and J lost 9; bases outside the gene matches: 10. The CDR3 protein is CASSAQGLAGRELFF. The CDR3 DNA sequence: TGCGCCAGCAGCGCCCAGGGACTAGCTGGCCGGGAGCTGTTTTTT.

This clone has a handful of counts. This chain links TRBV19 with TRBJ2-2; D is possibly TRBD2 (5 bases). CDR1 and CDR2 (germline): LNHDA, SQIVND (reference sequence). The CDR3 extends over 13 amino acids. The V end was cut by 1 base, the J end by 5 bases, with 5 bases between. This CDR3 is CASSIGGTGELFF. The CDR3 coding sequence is TGTGCCAGTAGTATAGGAGGGACCGGGGAGCTGTTTTTT.

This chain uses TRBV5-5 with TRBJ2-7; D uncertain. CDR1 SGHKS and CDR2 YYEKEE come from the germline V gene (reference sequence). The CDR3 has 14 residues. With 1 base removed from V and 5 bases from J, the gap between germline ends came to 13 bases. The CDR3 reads CASSLYGSPHEQYF. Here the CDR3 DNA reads TGTGCCAGCAGCTTGTATGGCTCCCCCCACGAGCAGTACTTC.

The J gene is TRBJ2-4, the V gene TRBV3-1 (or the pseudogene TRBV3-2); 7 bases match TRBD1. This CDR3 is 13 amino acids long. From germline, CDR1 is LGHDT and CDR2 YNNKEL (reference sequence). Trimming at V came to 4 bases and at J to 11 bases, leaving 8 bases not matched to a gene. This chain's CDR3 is CASSRYRDSFQYF. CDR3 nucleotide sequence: TGTGCCAGCAGCCGATACCGGGACAGCTTTCAGTACTTC.

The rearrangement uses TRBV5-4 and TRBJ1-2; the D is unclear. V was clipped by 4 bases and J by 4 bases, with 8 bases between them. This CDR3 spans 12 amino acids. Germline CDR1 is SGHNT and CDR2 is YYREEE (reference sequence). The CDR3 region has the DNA TGTGCCAGCAGCGTGCCGGGCTATGGCTACACCTTC. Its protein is CASSVPGYGYTF.

CDR3 sequence reads: CASSFVRTSGRANEQFF. The CDR3 nucleotides read TGTGCCAGCAGTTTTGTAAGGACTAGCGGGAGGGCCAATGAGCAGTTCTTC. V usage is TRBV28 and J usage is TRBJ2-1, with 15 bases identical to TRBD2. This CDR3 is built from 17 residues. J gave up 6 bases and V 3 bases, and 6 bases lay outside the gene matches. Germline V CDR1 and CDR2: MDHEN, SYDVKM.

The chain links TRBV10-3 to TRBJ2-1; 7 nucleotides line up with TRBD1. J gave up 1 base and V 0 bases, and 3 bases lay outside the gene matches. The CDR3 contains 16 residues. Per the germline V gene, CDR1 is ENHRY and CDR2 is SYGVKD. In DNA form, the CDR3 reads TGTGCCATCAGTGAGTCCCAGACAGGGTCCTACAATGAGCAGTTCTTC. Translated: CAISESQTGSYNEQFF.